These 8 T cell receptor beta chains share one sample of origin, sequenced in a study of post-analysis software for immune sequencing data. No antigens are known for them. Notes on the study in general: The five TRBV segments detected at higher frequency in patients than in controls included TRBV5-6, TRBV5-1 and TRBV20-1.

Carried by the TCR beta cDNA libraries were unique molecular identifiers. TCRdb re-called the PCR reads through MiXCR, storing one row per CDR3 protein. The sample lists about 800,000 distinct CDR3 sequences; roughly 27% were seen once. The sequenced sample consisted of blood. These receptors were obtained from a girl between 10 and 17 years old with multiple sclerosis.

This chain uses TRBV18 with TRBJ1-5; unclear D gene. This CDR3 has 12 residues. In germline, CDR1 is KGHSH, CDR2 LQKENI. Trimming took off 3 bases at V and 9 bases at J, with 9 bases between the two ends. The CDR3 reads CASSPGSGPQHF. In DNA form, the CDR3 reads TGTGCCAGCTCACCGGGTTCTGGGCCCCAGCATTTT.

This clonotype was detected only a few times. The V call is TRBV6-5, the J call TRBJ2-5, with 9 bases matching TRBD2. CDR1 is MNHEY and CDR2 is SVGAGI in the germline V gene. Trimming took 0 bases from V and 2 from J; bases not matched to a gene: 13. This CDR3 spans 19 amino acids. CDR3 nucleotide sequence: TGTGCCAGCAGTTACTCGAACAGCGGGGGGCCAGGTGGGCAAGAGACCCAGTACTTC. This sequence encodes CASSYSNSGGPGGQETQYF.

This clonotype was detected only a few times. V and J are TRBV7-2 and TRBJ1-2; D may be TRBD1 (5 bases). CDR1 and CDR2 from the germline V gene are SGHTA and FQGNSA. Trimming stripped 5 bases from V and 13 bases from J, with 14 bases between. CDR3 length: 11 amino acids. CDR3 nucleotides: TGTGCCAGCAGCCCTGGGGGGTGGGCCACCTTC. This gives the protein CASSPGGWATF.

There are a few counts of this clonotype. The chain has TRBV20-1 and TRBJ2-1; D may be TRBD2 (5 bases). The CDR3 has 16 residues. CDR1 is DFQATT, CDR2 SNEGSKA, per germline (reference sequence). V was trimmed by 7 bases and J by 0 bases, leaving 19 bases between them. The CDR3: CSENPRGAPSYNEQFF. The CDR3 region has the DNA TGCAGTGAAAATCCCCGGGGAGCTCCCTCCTACAATGAGCAGTTCTTC.

This clonotype was detected only a few times. The chain joins TRBV15 to TRBJ2-7; weak D call: TRBD1 (5 bases). The J call is uncertain, as TRBJ2-5 better fits the DNA end. CDR1 is LNHNV and CDR2 is YYDKDF in the germline V gene (reference sequence). The CDR3 extends over 14 amino acids. The CDR3 nucleotides are TGTGCCACCAGCAGAAGACAGTCGGTGGAGACCCAGTACTTC. It specifies CATSRRQSVETQYF.

The chain joins TRBV12-3 or TRBV12-4 to TRBJ1-1; the D gene is possibly TRBD1 (5 bases). The V gene lost 4 bases and the J gene lost 7 bases, with 10 bases spanning the gap. The CDR3 runs to 12 residues. CDR3: CASSYPQGEAFF. CDR3 DNA sequence: TGTGCCAGCAGTTACCCCCAGGGTGAAGCTTTCTTT.

This clonotype was seen just once. The chain employs TRBV14 and TRBJ2-3; a possible D gene is TRBD1 (6 bases). With 2 bases removed from V and 2 bases from J, the gap between germline ends came to 17 bases. The CDR3 extends over 17 amino acids. Germline CDR1 is SGHDN and CDR2 is FVKESK. This CDR3 is CASSQRRDTLNTDTQYF. The CDR3 bases are TGTGCCAGCAGCCAACGCCGGGACACTTTAAACACAGATACGCAGTATTTT.

Comments on this clonotype: Given a much more abundant clone one base away, this may be a read error. The rearrangement joins TRBV6-2 or TRBV6-3 to TRBJ2-4, with a tentative D call TRBD2 (6 bases). Trimming took 8 bases from V and 13 from J, leaving 21 bases between them. The CDR3 loop spans 13 amino acids. CDR1 and CDR2 (germline): MNHEY, SVGEGT. In DNA form, the CDR3 reads TGTGCCAGCCAATGGGACTCCTACAATGAGCAGTACTTC. It encodes CASQWDSYNEQYF.